This T cell receptor beta chain emerged from a study of cytomegalovirus exposure and HLA in healthy donors (dated by TCRdb to the late 2010s). Study-wide context: According to a later analysis, the 120 or so validation repertoires were produced on the same platform as the roughly 700 repertoires of the first cohort. The aim of the study was to test whether cataloging public T cell receptors could identify signatures of past pathogen exposure. Besides the first cohort of some 670 subjects, a separate validation cohort made up of 120 or so different subjects was used. The study combined high-throughput TCR immunosequencing, statistical association of individual TCRs with disease status, and machine learning to predict cytomegalovirus infection status. What the authors observed across the whole study: A later analysis found that TCRs clustered in the first cohort also tended to co-occur in the 100 to 150 validation repertoires, with 94% of cluster scores above 0. The authors suggested that the approach could potentially be extended to other disease states and immunological phenotypes. A later analysis lacked HLA typing for the validation cohort, so it scored co-occurrence in that cohort across all 110 or so repertoires. While some public TCRs were present in many individuals, most TCR sequences turned up only very rarely across donors. The study listed 150 to 200 TCR beta chains as associated with cytomegalovirus. In vitro tests confirmed that three of the cytomegalovirus-associated TCR beta chains recognize cytomegalovirus antigens. Cytomegalovirus status was reported to be diagnosed by the classifier with high specificity and sensitivity in both the original and validation cohorts.

This clone was seen just once. This clone's antigen is unknown. Within one base of it there is no much larger clone, and no base qualities were kept. V was cut back by 6 bases and J by 2 bases, leaving a gap of 23 bases between them. CDR1 and CDR2, looked up from the germline V gene (reference sequence), are MNHEY and SMNVEV. There are 19 amino acids in the CDR3, from cysteine to phenylalanine inclusive. Only CDR3 DNA is held: 57 bases, read in frame from base 1. The donors were included in the validation cohort of 90 to 150 subjects, a group kept apart from the roughly 700-subject first cohort. Library creation used the immunoSEQ multiplex PCR assay. Concerning the study's data processing: A statistical classification framework was built for diagnosing cytomegalovirus status from the catalog of TCR beta chain sequences. Held by TCRdb, this immuneACCESS table contains in-frame sequences only and omits some clones. Under half of the omission traces to an unresolved V gene where checked; the cause of the rest is unknown. D and trimming come from the DNA, and the V and J calls and clone size come from that table. This sample has over 120,000 clones in its table, and approximately 89% of those were observed once. Clones ranked in the top ten supply approximately 9.2% of the sample.

The chain joins TRBV27 to TRBJ1-6, with a tentative D gene TRBD1 over 6 matching bases. The receptor's source is a woman aged 18-29 years in good health and CMV-seropositive. Specimen: PBMCs. The CDR3: CASSPPSGGSRTYNSPLHF. Here is the DNA: TGTGCCAGCAGCCCCCCTAGTGGGGGCAGTAGGACCTATAATTCACCCCTCCACTTT.